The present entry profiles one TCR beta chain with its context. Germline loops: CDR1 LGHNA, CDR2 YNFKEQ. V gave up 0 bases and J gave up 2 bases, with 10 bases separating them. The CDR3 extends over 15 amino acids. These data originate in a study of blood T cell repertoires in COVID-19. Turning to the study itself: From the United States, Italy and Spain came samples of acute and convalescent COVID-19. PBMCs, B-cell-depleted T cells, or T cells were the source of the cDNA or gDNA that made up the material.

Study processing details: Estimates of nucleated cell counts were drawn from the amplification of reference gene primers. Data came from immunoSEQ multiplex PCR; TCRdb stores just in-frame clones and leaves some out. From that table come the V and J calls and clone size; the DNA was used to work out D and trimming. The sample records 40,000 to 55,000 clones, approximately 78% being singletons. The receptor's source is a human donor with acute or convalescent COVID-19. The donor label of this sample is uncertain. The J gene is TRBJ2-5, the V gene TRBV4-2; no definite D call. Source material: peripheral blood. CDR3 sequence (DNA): TGTGCCAGCAGCCAAGACCCTGGCAGTCAAGAGACCCAGTACTTC. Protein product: CASSQDPGSQETQYF.